In this sample, the clone carrying this T cell receptor beta chain turned up once. Its target is unknown. Amplification used 60 Vbeta primers and 13 Jbeta primers. Profiled with immunoSEQ multiplex PCR; TCRdb holds only in-frame clones, not every one. Of some 77,000 clones listed, 80% are singletons. The sample originates from a study of cytomegalovirus exposure and HLA in healthy donors. Across the whole study: Prior work identified some 120 million unique TCR beta sequences in about 179 million T cells. Roughly 80 million unique TCRs from HLA-typed donors made up an early data release. Study results and caveats: Altogether, 160 or so TCR beta chains were recorded as cytomegalovirus-associated. In a later analysis, productive TCRs from donors in an Asian-associated ancestry cluster reportedly carried fewer N-insertions than the cohort mean.

The CDR3 totals 16 residues. Unmatched junction bases numbered 5, after V lost 7 bases and J lost 0 bases. Germline CDR1 is LNHDA and CDR2 is SQIVND (reference sequence). The V and J genes are TRBV19 and TRBJ1-3; 11 nucleotides agree with TRBD1. The source of this sequence is a woman aged 45-65 years in good health and CMV-seropositive. Specimen: PBMCs. The CDR3 sequence is CASTGQGAFSGNTIYF. The CDR3 region has the DNA TGTGCCAGTACCGGACAGGGGGCCTTCTCTGGAAACACCATATATTTT. The full variable domain, rest sourced from reference TRBV19 and TRBJ1-3, is DGGITQSPKYLFRKEGQNVTLSCEQNLNHDAMYWYRQDPGQGLRLIYYSQIVNDFQKGDIAEGYSVSREKKESFPLTVTSAQKNPTAFYLCASTGQGAFSGNTIYFGEGSWLTVV.